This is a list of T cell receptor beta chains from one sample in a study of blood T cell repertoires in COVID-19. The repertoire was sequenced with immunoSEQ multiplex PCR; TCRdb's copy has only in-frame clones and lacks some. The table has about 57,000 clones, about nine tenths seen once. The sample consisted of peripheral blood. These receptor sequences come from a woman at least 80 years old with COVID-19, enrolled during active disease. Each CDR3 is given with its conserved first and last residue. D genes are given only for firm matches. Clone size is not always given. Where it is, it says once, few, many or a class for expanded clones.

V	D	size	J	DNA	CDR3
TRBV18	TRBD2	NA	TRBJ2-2	TGTGCCAGCTCATCCGGACTAGCGGGGATCGGCACCGGGGAGCTGTTTTTT	CASSSGLAGIGTGELFF
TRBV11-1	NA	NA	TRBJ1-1	TGTGCCAGCAGCGCCGCACAGGGGAACACTGAAGCTTTCTTT	CASSAAQGNTEAFF
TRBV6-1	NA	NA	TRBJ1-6	TGTGCCAGCAGTGAAGTTGATCACAGTTCACCCCTCCACTTT	CASSEVDHSSPLHF
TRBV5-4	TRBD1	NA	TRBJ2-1	TGTGCCAGCAGCTTGGCAGGGGGCGCCCACAATGAGCAGTTCTTC	CASSLAGGAHNEQFF
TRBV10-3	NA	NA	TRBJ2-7	TGTGCCATCAGTGGTGAAGGAGGCTCAACCTACGAGCAGTACTTC	CAISGEGGSTYEQYF
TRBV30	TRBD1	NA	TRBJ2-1	TGTGCCTGGAGAAATTCGGACAGGGCCTACAATGAGCAGTTCTTC	CAWRNSDRAYNEQFF
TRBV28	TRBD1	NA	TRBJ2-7	TGTGCCAGCAGTTTAAACAGGGGGCTCGACGAGCAGTACTTC	CASSLNRGLDEQYF
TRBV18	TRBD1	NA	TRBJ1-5	TGTGCCAGCTCACTTGACAGGGACCAACCCCAGCATTTT	CASSLDRDQPQHF
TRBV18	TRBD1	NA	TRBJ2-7	TGTGCCAGCTCAGTGACAGGGAAATCCGAGCAGTACTTC	CASSVTGKSEQYF
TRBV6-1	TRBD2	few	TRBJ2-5	TGTGCCAGCAGTGAATTCGGTAGCGGGGCCTCCCAAGAGACCCAGTACTTC	CASSEFGSGASQETQYF
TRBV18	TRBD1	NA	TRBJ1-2	TGTGCCAGCTCACTGGACAGGGTTGGCTATGGCTACACCTTC	CASSLDRVGYGYTF
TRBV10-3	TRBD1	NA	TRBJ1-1	TGTGCCCAGGCGGGACAGGGTAACACTGAAGCTTTCTTT	CAQAGQGNTEAFF
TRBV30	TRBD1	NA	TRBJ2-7	TGTGCCGGAATAGGGGGCAGGGAGCAGTACTTC	CAGIGGREQYF
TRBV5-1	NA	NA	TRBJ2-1	TGCGCCAGCAGCGGTGGGCAAAGCTCCTACAATGAGCAGTTCTTC	CASSGGQSSYNEQFF
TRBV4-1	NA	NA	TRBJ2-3	TGCGCCAGCAGAGACAGTCGCAGGGTTCGCACAGATACGCAGTATTTT	CASRDSRRVRTDTQYF
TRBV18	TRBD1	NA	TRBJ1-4	TGTGCCAGCTCACATAGACAGGGGATTGAAAAACTGTTTTTT	CASSHRQGIEKLFF
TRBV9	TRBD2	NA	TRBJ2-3	TGTGCCAGCAGCGTTAGTCTGCCTAGCGGGGGGACAGATACGCAGTATTTT	CASSVSLPSGGTDTQYF
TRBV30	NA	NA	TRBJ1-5	TGTGCCTGGAGTGTACAGGAACATCAGCCCCAGCATTTT	CAWSVQEHQPQHF
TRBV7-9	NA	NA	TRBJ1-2	TGTGCCAGCAGCTACGGCTCAGGGGATGGCTACACCTTC	CASSYGSGDGYTF
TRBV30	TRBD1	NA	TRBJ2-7	TGTGCCTCGCCCCGCGGGACAGGGTCTTCCGAGCAGTACTTC	CASPRGTGSSEQYF
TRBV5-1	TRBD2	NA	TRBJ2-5	TGCGCCAGCAGCTTAGCGGGGGTCGGGGAGACCCAGTACTTC	CASSLAGVGETQYF
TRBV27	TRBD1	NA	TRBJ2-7	TGTGCCAGCTCCGGGACAGGGGCCCTCTACGAGCAGTACTTC	CASSGTGALYEQYF
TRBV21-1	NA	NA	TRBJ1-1	TGTGCCAGCAGCTTGGGGCAGGGCTACACTGAAGCTTTCTTT	CASSLGQGYTEAFF
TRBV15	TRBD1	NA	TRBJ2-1	TGTGCCACCAGCAGAGATCTAAGAACAGGGGGCGGCTATGAGCAGTTCTTC	CATSRDLRTGGGYEQFF
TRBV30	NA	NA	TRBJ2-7	TGTGCCTGGGGCAGGGCCCACGACGAGCAGTACTTC	CAWGRAHDEQYF
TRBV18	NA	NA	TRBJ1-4	TGTGCCAGCTCAACTCAAACTAATGAAAAACTGTTTTTT	CASSTQTNEKLFF
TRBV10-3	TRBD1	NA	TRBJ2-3	TGTGCCATCAGTTATCAGGGGGCTACCACGACAGATACGCAGTATTTT	CAISYQGATTTDTQYF
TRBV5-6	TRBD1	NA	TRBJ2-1	TGTGCCAGCAGCTTTACAGGGGGCACCTACAATGAGCAGTTCTTC	CASSFTGGTYNEQFF